These T cell receptor beta chains were read from a single sample in a study of shared T cell receptors in the human thymus. Sequenced by immunoSEQ multiplex PCR; TCRdb stores in-frame clones only, minus some. The repertoire consists of about 660,000 clones, with roughly 90% occurring once and the leading ten covering 0.008% to 0.011%. These data also formed part of another study, on human thymus T cells.

The sample was thymocytes. The source is a boy under two years old with a congenital heart defect. Each CDR3 is given with its conserved first and last residue. Each record gives: V gene, J gene, CDR3 protein.

TRBV11-2	TRBJ2-7	CASSSRLAGDYEQYF
TRBV7-9	TRBJ1-1	CASSSAGHGDTEAFF
TRBV4-1	TRBJ2-5	CASSHLGGGPIVQETQYF
TRBV29-1	TRBJ2-3	CSVGGGRLGTDTQYF
TRBV28	TRBJ1-1	CASSTYRDTEAFF
TRBV28	TRBJ2-1	CASSLGDGASGYNEQFF
TRBV5-4	TRBJ2-2	CASSSASGRGGELFF
TRBV4-2	TRBJ2-1	CASSQARTASYNEQFF
TRBV19	TRBJ2-3	CASSIGQGSRADTQYF
TRBV7-8	TRBJ1-5	CASSSMSRDSSQPQHF
TRBV5-1	TRBJ2-5	CASSLGGGEGRPPRTQYF
TRBV6-4	TRBJ2-3	CASSKAGQGTVDTQYF
TRBV4-1	TRBJ2-7	CASSQRQGHYEQYF
TRBV10-3	TRBJ1-1	CAISIEQGARIAHVALFF
TRBV7-2	TRBJ2-7	CASSLVFSVYEQYF
TRBV5-4	TRBJ1-1	CASSFNRDRGRTEAFF
TRBV7-2	TRBJ2-7	CASSLRGQEVPYEQYF
TRBV5-1	TRBJ1-2	CASSTDRGFGYTF
TRBV15	TRBJ2-7	CATSSHTGTYEQYF
TRBV12-5	TRBJ1-1	CASGSGNTEAFF
TRBV7-2	TRBJ2-7	CASSSERASGRYEQYF
TRBV7-2	TRBJ2-7	CASSSTDSYEQYF
TRBV30	TRBJ1-4	CAWSPSFTATNEKLFF
TRBV29-1	TRBJ2-3	CSVEGLGSTDTQYF
TRBV7-7	TRBJ1-4	CASRCQGVATNEKLFF
TRBV10-3	TRBJ1-1	CAISEGLTGGGNTEAFF
TRBV5-1	-	CASKQGESEQYF
TRBV29-1	TRBJ2-3	CSVARDRAPTSTDTQYF
TRBV9	TRBJ2-2	CASSAQLRDRGPCTGELFF
TRBV5-1	TRBJ2-1	CASKRLAGVGQSEQFF
TRBV7-2	TRBJ2-2	CASSFTSGRDPGELFF
TRBV21-1	TRBJ2-7	CASSKEGLAGGHLEPPGEQYF
TRBV5-4	TRBJ2-5	CASSLSPSFFWRGLGETQYF
TRBV30	TRBJ1-2	CATTGDKGEGDGYTF
TRBV19	TRBJ2-7	CASSRSAPSGSEAYEQYF
TRBV28	TRBJ2-7	CASSFGGTYEQYF
TRBV7-8	TRBJ2-2	CASSLVRQGREDGELFF
TRBV29-1	TRBJ2-5	CTADPSMTDIDTQYF
TRBV13	TRBJ2-1	CASSPIVPGRANLNEQFF
TRBV5-1	TRBJ2-5	CASTARTGTLQETQYF
TRBV6-1	TRBJ2-7	CASSEEFRQGGHEQYF
TRBV19	TRBJ2-2	CASSIARVVGELFF
TRBV19	TRBJ2-7	CASERVLYHEQYF
TRBV11-3	TRBJ2-7	CASSPGVGQELTYEQYF
TRBV12-5	TRBJ1-6	CASGTGNGNSPLHF
TRBV4-3	TRBJ2-1	CASSQEPGGPGSYNEQFF
TRBV9	TRBJ2-2	CASSVRGENSGELFF